The present T cell receptor (beta chain) was sequenced within a study of shared T cell receptors in the human thymus. Some clones are missing from TCRdb's copy, which holds only in-frame ones; the method was immunoSEQ multiplex PCR. The data show 650,000 to 950,000 clones, approximately 85% seen once. Germline CDR1 is LGHNT and CDR2 is FRNRAP. This CDR3 spans 13 amino acids. Unmatched junction bases numbered 2, after V lost 0 bases and J lost 8 bases. The same sample was also used in a study of human thymus T cells. According to that study: The thymus was resected at corrective cardiac surgery.

Material: thymocytes. This TCR came from a girl under three years old with a congenital heart defect. The chain combines TRBV12-5 with TRBJ1-2; 8 bases match TRBD1. This chain's CDR3 is CASGLVQGGGYTF. The CDR3 region has the DNA TGTGCTAGTGGTTTGGTACAGGGGGGAGGCTACACCTTC. The full variable domain, with the rest looked up from reference TRBV12-5 and TRBJ1-2, is DARVTQTPRHKVTEMGQEVTMRCQPILGHNTVFWYRQTMMQGLELLAYFRNRAPLDDSGMPKDRFSAEMPDATLATLKIQPSEPRDSAVYFCASGLVQGGGYTFGSGTRLTVV.